One and the same sample provided the 14 T cell receptor beta chains below, sequenced in a study of cytomegalovirus exposure and HLA in healthy donors. PCR amplification relied on 60 Vbeta primers (plus 13 Jbeta primers). Using immunoSEQ multiplex PCR, the repertoire was profiled, and TCRdb retains in-frame clones only, with some absent. Of about 150,000 clones in the sample, roughly two thirds were seen once. The material sequenced was PBMCs. Every receptor here comes from a woman between 18 and 29 years old in good health and CMV-seropositive.

Only a few counts were recorded for this clone. The genes are TRBV5-4 and TRBJ2-7, with D tentatively TRBD1 (6 bases). This CDR3 is 13 amino acids long. Germline V gene sequence: CDR1 SGHNT, CDR2 YYREEE (reference sequence). V dropped 0 bases and J dropped 6 bases, with 10 bases sitting between them. The CDR3 region is CASSLDRVGEQYF. The DNA of the CDR3 is TGTGCCAGCAGCTTGGACAGGGTTGGCGAGCAGTACTTC.

With respect to this clone: An end of the junction does not agree with germline; a read error may underlie this. The sample has other DNA sequences that encode this CDR3 too. V and J are TRBV4-1 and TRBJ1-3; D gene uncertain. CDR3 length: 16 residues. Germline V CDR1 and CDR2: MGHRA, YSYEKL. The DNA for the CDR3 is TGCGCCAGCAGTCAAGTAGCGGGATTCTCTGGAAACACCATATATTTT. Amino acids: CASSQVAGFSGNTIYF.

V is TRBV7-2 and J is TRBJ1-3; TRBD1 is a possible D gene (5 bases). Between the trimmed V and J ends, which lost 4 bases and 0 bases, there was a span of 10 bases. The CDR3 totals 15 residues. Germline V gene sequence: CDR1 SGHTA, CDR2 FQGNSA. CDR3 DNA: TGTGCCAGCAGCTCCGGGGGGGGCTCTGGAAACACCATATATTTT. It specifies CASSSGGGSGNTIYF.

The V gene is TRBV6-6, the J gene TRBJ2-5, with D tentatively TRBD1 (6 bases). The germline V and J ends were trimmed by 6 bases and 4 bases, with 15 bases remaining between them. This CDR3 has 14 residues. The germline V gene encodes CDR1 MNHNY and CDR2 SVGAGI (reference sequence). The CDR3 loop is CASSLASGVETQYF. The CDR3 nucleotides read TGTGCCAGCAGCCTTGCTTCAGGGGTAGAGACCCAGTACTTC.

The chain employs TRBV7-9 and TRBJ1-1; D gene ambiguous. The CDR3 is 14 residues long. The V end was cut by 3 bases, the J end by 1 base, with 9 bases between. Germline V gene data show CDR1 as SEHNR and CDR2 as FQNEAQ (reference sequence). CDR3 region: CASSLAGPNTEAFF. The CDR3 nucleotides read TGTGCCAGCAGCTTGGCGGGTCCGAACACTGAAGCTTTCTTT.

This chain connects TRBV5-1 to TRBJ1-3, with no clear D. This CDR3 is 14 amino acids long. The V end lost 4 bases, the J end lost 0 bases, and 8 bases lay between the germline ends. CDR1 SGHRS and CDR2 YFSETQ come from the germline V gene. The CDR3 loop reads CASSNSASGNTIYF. For the CDR3, the DNA is TGCGCCAGCAGCAACAGTGCCTCTGGAAACACCATATATTTT.

The chain has TRBV10-3 and TRBJ2-3; 9 bases map to TRBD2. CDR3 length: 13 amino acids. The junction had 7 bases not matched to a gene; V was cut back by 9 bases and J by 6 bases. Germline V gene data show CDR1 as ENHRY and CDR2 as SYGVKD. CDR3 DNA sequence: TGTGCCATTAATAGCGGGGGAAGTGATACGCAGTATTTT. Translating it yields CAINSGGSDTQYF.

This rearrangement joins TRBV29-1 to TRBJ2-1; TRBD2 matches at 9 bases. CDR1 and CDR2 (germline): SQVTM, ANQGSEA. Trimming took 4 bases from V and 2 from J; bases not matched to a gene: 12. CDR3 length: 17 residues. The CDR3 region has the DNA TGCAGCGTTGTTCCTTGGATCGCGGGGGGGCCCTACAATGAGCAGTTCTTC. Translation: CSVVPWIAGGPYNEQFF.

The chain combines TRBV2 with TRBJ2-2; 12 bases map to TRBD2. Germline lookup yields CDR1 SNHLY and CDR2 FYNNEI. This CDR3 region has 16 residues. After removal of 6 bases from V and 4 bases from J, the junction contained 6 bases not matched to a gene. The CDR3 nucleotides are TGTGCCAGCAGGGCTAGCGGGGGGGCGAGCACCGGGGAGCTGTTTTTT. This encodes CASRASGGASTGELFF. Variable domain in full (rest from reference TRBV2 and TRBJ2-2): EPEVTQTPSHQVTQMGQEVILRCVPISNHLYFYWYRQILGQKVEFLVSFYNNEISEKSEIFDDQFSVERPDGSNFTLKIRSTKLEDSAMYFCASRASGGASTGELFFGEGSRLTVL.

The chain carries TRBV5-6 and TRBJ1-4, with TRBD1 as a possible D gene (5 bases). This CDR3 region has 17 residues. The ends were cut back, 0 bases at V and 0 bases at J, with 12 bases in the middle. CDR1 and CDR2 (germline): SGHDT, YYEEEE. The CDR3: CASSLVGAGATNEKLFF. CDR3 bases: TGTGCCAGCAGCTTGGTCGGGGCGGGAGCAACTAATGAAAAACTGTTTTTT.

V gene TRBV9 combines with J gene TRBJ2-1, with D possibly matching TRBD2 (6 bases). CDR3 size: 18 residues. The V end lost 0 bases, the J end lost 3 bases, and 19 bases lay between the germline ends. Germline V lookup: CDR1 SGDLS, CDR2 YYNGEE. The CDR3 DNA reads as TGTGCCAGCAGCGTAGCCCTTTCGGGGCGGGGAGTCTACAATGAGCAGTTCTTC. Amino acid sequence: CASSVALSGRGVYNEQFF.

This chain joins TRBV2 and TRBJ1-3; TRBD1 matches at 10 bases. This CDR3 has 15 amino acids. V was clipped by 6 bases and J by 6 bases; unmatched bases: 8. CDR1 and CDR2 (germline): SNHLY, FYNNEI. Written as DNA, the CDR3 is TGTGCCAGCAGGAGGGACAGGGGTACGACAAACACCATATATTTT. It yields the protein CASRRDRGTTNTIYF.

This clone has just one count. The chain joins TRBV4-2 to TRBJ1-3; 7 nucleotides align to TRBD1. Germline V gene sequence: CDR1 LGHNA, CDR2 YNFKEQ. The trim removed 2 bases at V and 5 bases at J, leaving 12 bases unmatched. There are 17 residues in the CDR3. The CDR3 here is CASSQPTSGTERNTIYF. CDR3 sequence (DNA): TGTGCCAGCAGCCAACCCACCTCCGGGACAGAAAGAAACACCATATATTTT.

This clone has more than one count but fewer than ten. V usage is TRBV19 and J usage is TRBJ1-6; D gene ambiguous. This CDR3 is built from 15 residues. CDR1 is LNHDA and CDR2 is SQIVND in the germline V gene (reference sequence). Trimming removed 6 bases from V and 9 bases from J, with 18 bases in between. CDR3 sequence (DNA): TGTGCCAGTAGAGAGGGAGGCGAGGCCACTTCACCCCTCCACTTT. As protein: CASREGGEATSPLHF.